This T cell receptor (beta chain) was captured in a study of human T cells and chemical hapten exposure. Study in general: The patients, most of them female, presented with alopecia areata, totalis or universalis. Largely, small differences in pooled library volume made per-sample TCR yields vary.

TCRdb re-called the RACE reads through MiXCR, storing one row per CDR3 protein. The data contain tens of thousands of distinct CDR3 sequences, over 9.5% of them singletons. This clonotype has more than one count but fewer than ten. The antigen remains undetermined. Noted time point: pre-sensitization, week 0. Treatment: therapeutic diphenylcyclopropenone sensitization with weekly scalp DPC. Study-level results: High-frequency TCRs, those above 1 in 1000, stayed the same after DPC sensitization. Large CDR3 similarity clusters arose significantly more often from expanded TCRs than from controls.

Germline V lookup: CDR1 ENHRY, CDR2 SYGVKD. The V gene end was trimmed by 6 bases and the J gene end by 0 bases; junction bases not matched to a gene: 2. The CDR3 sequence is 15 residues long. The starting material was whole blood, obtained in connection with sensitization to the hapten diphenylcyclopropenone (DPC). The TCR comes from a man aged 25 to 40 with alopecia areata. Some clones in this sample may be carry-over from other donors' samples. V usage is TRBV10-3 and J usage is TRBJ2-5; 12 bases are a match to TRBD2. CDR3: CAIRRTSGDQETQYF. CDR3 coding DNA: TGTGCCATCAGAAGGACTAGCGGGGACCAAGAGACCCAGTACTTC.